This TCR beta chain came from a study of early T cells in non-severe SARS-CoV-2 infection. In the library, individual cDNA molecules carried attached unique molecular identifiers. Each CDR3 protein gets one entry after TCRdb re-called the 5' RACE reads with MiXCR. Among around 44,000 distinct CDR3 sequences listed, about 7.8% were seen once. This clonotype was detected only a few times. V was clipped by 1 base and J by 5 bases, with 6 bases between them. Germline CDR1 is MGHRA and CDR2 is YSYEKL. This CDR3 contains 13 residues. The chain uses TRBV4-1 and TRBJ2-1; no clear D gene. The source of this sequence is an adult who was a healthcare worker with PCR-confirmed SARS-CoV-2 infection or an uninfected control (not recorded which). Sequencing was performed on whole blood. The CDR3, as DNA: TGCGCCAGCAGCCAAGCCCTAGACAATGAGCAGTTCTTC. This sequence encodes CASSQALDNEQFF.